These 27 T cell receptor beta chains share one sample of origin, sequenced in a study. Using its own MiXCR run on the RT-PCR reads, TCRdb lists one record per CDR3 protein. Among approximately 720,000 distinct CDR3 sequences listed, 11% to 15% were seen once. Material: memory CD4+ T cells from blood. Receptors were obtained from a female donor in good health, serving as a healthy control.

The chain recombines TRBV7-9 with TRBJ2-5, with a weak D call TRBD2 (5 bases). This CDR3 has 13 amino acids. CDR1 SEHNR and CDR2 FQNEAQ come from the germline V gene (reference sequence). V lost 9 bases and J 5 bases, leaving 16 bases between the germline ends. CDR3: CARVTTGSETQYF. The CDR3 DNA sequence: TGTGCCAGAGTGACTACGGGGTCTGAGACCCAGTACTTC.

J is TRBJ2-5 and V is TRBV5-1; tentative D call: TRBD2 (6 bases). Trimming removed 0 bases at V and 5 bases at J, with 14 bases between. Germline assignment: CDR1 SGHRS and CDR2 YFSETQ. The CDR3 loop spans 15 amino acids. In nucleotides, the CDR3 is TGCGCCAGCAGCTTGGCTCCGGAAGGGAGGGAGACCCAGTACTTC. Protein product: CASSLAPEGRETQYF.

This clonotype has ten or more counts. The chain recombines TRBV6-1 with TRBJ2-1, with TRBD2 matching 11 bases. With 9 bases clipped from V and 6 bases from J, the junction kept 10 bases outside the gene matches. Germline V gives CDR1 MNHNS, CDR2 SASEGT. CDR3 size: 15 residues. CDR3 sequence: CASLIAGGYGNEQFF. CDR3 sequence (DNA): TGTGCCAGTCTGATAGCGGGAGGGTACGGCAATGAGCAGTTCTTC.

CDR3 loop: CASSDNRLGEFTYNSPLHF. Written as DNA, the CDR3 is TGTGCCAGCAGCGATAATAGGCTCGGGGAATTCACCTATAATTCACCCCTCCACTTT. The chain carries TRBV5-5 and TRBJ1-6; no clear D gene. This CDR3 has 19 amino acids. Germline CDR1 SGHKS, CDR2 YYEKEE (reference sequence). V was clipped by 4 bases and J by 2 bases, with 22 bases between them.

The chain combines TRBV14 with TRBJ1-1; a possible D gene is TRBD1 (5 bases). The CDR3 has 17 amino acids. In germline, CDR1 is SGHDN, CDR2 FVKESK. With 1 base removed from V and 1 base from J, the gap between germline ends came to 16 bases. CDR3 amino acids: CASSQVVGRGPNTEAFF. CDR3 sequence (DNA): TGTGCCAGCAGCCAAGTGGTCGGTCGGGGCCCGAACACTGAAGCTTTCTTT.

In its sample, this clonotype was seen many times. The chain uses TRBV7-9 and TRBJ2-1; the D gene could be TRBD1 or TRBD2 (6 bases each). V was shortened by 2 bases and J by 0 bases, with 14 bases between the two germline ends. Germline CDR1 SEHNR, CDR2 FQNEAQ (reference sequence). The length of the CDR3 is 17 residues. As DNA, the CDR3 is TGTGCCAGCAGCTTAAGGGGGAGGCGGGGCTCCTACAATGAGCAGTTCTTC. Protein product: CASSLRGRRGSYNEQFF. Combining the CDR3 with reference TRBV7-9 and TRBJ2-1 gives the whole variable domain DTGVSQNPRHKITKRGQNVTFRCDPISEHNRLYWYRQTLGQGPEFLTYFQNEAQLEKSRLLSDRFSAERPKGSFSTLEIQRTEQGDSAMYLCASSLRGRRGSYNEQFFGPGTRLTVL.

This clonotype turned up a few times. V is TRBV6-5 and J is TRBJ1-2; 7 positions match TRBD1. With V trimmed by 5 bases and J by 2 bases, 11 bases remained unmatched. The CDR3 extends over 16 amino acids. Germline CDR1 reads MNHEY; CDR2 reads SVGAGI. The CDR3 region is CASSAARQGSNYGYTF. The CDR3 DNA sequence: TGTGCCAGCAGTGCGGCTAGACAGGGATCGAACTATGGCTACACCTTC.

This clonotype was observed a few times. This chain connects TRBV7-9 to TRBJ2-7, with D maybe TRBD1 (5 bases). CDR3 size: 14 residues. From germline, CDR1 is SEHNR and CDR2 FQNEAQ (reference sequence). The V end was cut by 5 bases, the J end by 3 bases, with 14 bases between. Here the CDR3 reads CASSPNERGYEQYF. The CDR3 DNA reads as TGTGCCAGCAGCCCAAATGAAAGGGGCTACGAGCAGTACTTC.

This clonotype was detected ten times or more. The chain is built from TRBV18 and TRBJ2-5; 8 bases agree with TRBD2. The germline CDR1 and CDR2 sequences are KGHSH and LQKENI. The J segment lost 4 bases and the V segment lost 4 bases, leaving 8 bases of the junction unmatched. The CDR3 spans 15 residues. Here the CDR3 DNA reads TGTGCCAGCTCACGGACGGGAGGGCCTTCAGAGACCCAGTACTTC. It encodes CASSRTGGPSETQYF.

The chain carries TRBV24-1 and TRBJ2-1, with 13 bases lining up with TRBD2. CDR1 KGHDR and CDR2 SFDVKD come from the germline V gene. The V segment lost 0 bases and the J segment 10 bases; nucleotides outside the gene matches: 14. CDR3 size: 19 residues. The CDR3, as DNA: TGTGCCACCAGTGATTTGGTCCCAACTAGCGGGGGGGCGGTAGGGGAGCAGTTCTTC. This encodes CATSDLVPTSGGAVGEQFF.

The chain has TRBV30 and TRBJ2-7; D is unresolved. The CDR3 sequence is 12 residues long. Germline V gene data show CDR1 as GTSNPN and CDR2 as SVGIG (reference sequence). V gave up 0 bases and J gave up 6 bases, with 9 bases separating them. The CDR3, as DNA: TGTGCCTGGAGTGTCAGGACCATCGAGCAGTACTTC. Residues: CAWSVRTIEQYF. Full variable domain (rest looked up from reference TRBV30 and TRBJ2-7): SQTIHQWPATLVQPVGSPLSLECTVEGTSNPNLYWYRQAAGRGLQLLFYSVGIGQISSEVPQNLSASRPQDRQFILSSKKLLLSDSGFYLCAWSVRTIEQYFGPGTRLTVT.

A few counts support this clonotype. The chain employs TRBV7-2 and TRBJ2-1, with D tentatively TRBD1 or TRBD2 (5 bases each). V lost 8 bases, J lost 4 bases, and 12 bases lay in between. This CDR3 is built from 13 residues. Per the germline V gene, CDR1 is SGHTA and CDR2 is FQGNSA. CDR3 protein: CASRRDGYNEQFF. In DNA, the CDR3 is TGTGCCAGCCGCCGGGACGGTTACAATGAGCAGTTCTTC.

The V call is TRBV6-2 or TRBV6-3, the J call TRBJ1-4; perhaps TRBD1 as D (5 bases). Germline V gene sequence: CDR1 MNHEY, CDR2 SVGEGT. CDR3 length: 14 residues. Deletions cut 7 bases from V and 8 bases from J, with 17 bases between. In nucleotides, the CDR3 is TGTGCCAGCAACGAGGGACTAAGGGGCGAAAAACTGTTTTTT. Translated: CASNEGLRGEKLFF.

Many counts were recorded for this clonotype. V is TRBV7-2 and J is TRBJ2-3, with 7 bases that match TRBD2. Germline V lookup: CDR1 SGHTA, CDR2 FQGNSA. The CDR3 totals 15 residues. The J segment lost 4 bases and the V segment lost 4 bases, leaving 8 bases of the junction unmatched. This CDR3 is CASSSGLGGADTQYF. CDR3 coding DNA: TGTGCCAGCAGCTCCGGACTAGGAGGCGCAGATACGCAGTATTTT.

The chain joins TRBV4-2 to TRBJ2-5; tentatively, D is TRBD1 or TRBD2 (5 bases each). The germline V gene encodes CDR1 LGHNA and CDR2 YNFKEQ. This CDR3 has 14 amino acids. Trimming took 5 bases from V and 2 from J, leaving 12 bases between them. Here the CDR3 DNA reads TGTGCCAGCAGCAACTGGGGGTTGCAAGAGACCCAGTACTTC. Its protein is CASSNWGLQETQYF.

This clonotype has just a few counts. V is TRBV6-2 or TRBV6-3 and J is TRBJ2-7, with 9 bases fitting TRBD2. CDR1 and CDR2 from the germline V gene are MNHEY and SVGEGT. With V trimmed by 4 bases and J by 3 bases, 7 bases remained unmatched. The length of the CDR3 is 15 residues. In nucleotides, the CDR3 is TGTGCCAGCAGTTTTTTGCGGGAGGGAAACTACGAGCAGTACTTC. It yields the protein CASSFLREGNYEQYF.

This clonotype was observed once. This chain links TRBV5-1 with TRBJ2-3; unclear D gene. The CDR3 is made up of 16 amino acids. Germline V gives CDR1 SGHRS, CDR2 YFSETQ. The ends were cut back, 0 bases at V and 0 bases at J, with 11 bases in the middle. The CDR3 region has the DNA TGCGCCAGCAGCTTGGGTAACATAGTTAGCACAGATACGCAGTATTTT. It translates to CASSLGNIVSTDTQYF. The full variable domain, in which reference TRBV5-1 and TRBJ2-3 provide the parts outside the CDR3, is KAGVTQTPRYLIKTRGQQVTLSCSPISGHRSVSWYQQTPGQGLQFLFEYFSETQRNKGNFPGRFSGRQFSNSRSEMNVSTLELGDSALYLCASSLGNIVSTDTQYFGPGTRLTVL.

This clonotype was seen many times. The chain is built from TRBV9 and TRBJ2-3, with 8 bases lining up with TRBD2. Germline loops: CDR1 SGDLS, CDR2 YYNGEE. The CDR3 runs 16 residues. Germline trimming cut 0 bases from V and 2 bases from J; bases unmatched to any gene: 5. This CDR3 is CASSVDPGGPTDTQYF. The CDR3, as DNA: TGTGCCAGCAGCGTAGATCCGGGAGGGCCCACAGATACGCAGTATTTT.

This clonotype was observed at least ten times. The chain recombines TRBV20-1 with TRBJ2-1; D may be TRBD2 (6 bases). Germline CDR1 DFQATT, CDR2 SNEGSKA (reference sequence). The CDR3 covers 15 residues. The V and J ends lost 2 bases and 8 bases respectively, with 19 bases between them. CDR3 DNA: TGCAGTGCTAGATCCCCCAGGGACTCCTTGGATGAGCAGTTCTTC. Translated: CSARSPRDSLDEQFF.

This clonotype showed up many times. The chain is built from TRBV5-1 and TRBJ2-1; 7 bases map to TRBD1. The CDR3 length is 16 residues. After removal of 4 bases from V and 0 bases from J, the junction contained 7 bases not matched to a gene. Germline V gene data show CDR1 as SGHRS and CDR2 as YFSETQ. For the CDR3, the DNA is TGCGCCAGCAGCCCGGGGACAGACCACTCCTACAATGAGCAGTTCTTC. The encoded protein is CASSPGTDHSYNEQFF.

A few counts support this clonotype. The CDR3 loop is CATSQGVSGNTIYF. The CDR3 coding sequence is TGTGCCACCAGTCAAGGAGTCTCTGGAAACACCATATATTTT. The chain couples TRBV15 to TRBJ1-3; D gene ambiguous. Trimming cost V 6 bases and J 0 bases, with 9 bases left between them. Germline V gene sequence: CDR1 LNHNV, CDR2 YYDKDF (reference sequence). The CDR3 is 14 residues long.

Concerning this clonotype itself: A much larger clone differs from this one at a single base, so this may be a read error. The chain carries TRBV20-1 and TRBJ1-1; 9 bases match TRBD1. Germline CDR1 reads DFQATT; CDR2 reads SNEGSKA (reference sequence). This CDR3 spans 16 amino acids. J was trimmed by 3 bases and V by 4 bases; bases with no gene match: 12. CDR3 region: CSAIRADRDRDTEAFF. The CDR3 nucleotides read TGCAGTGCTATACGGGCGGACCGGGACAGGGACACTGAAGCTTTCTTT.

This clonotype was detected only a few times. The chain links TRBV7-3 to TRBJ2-2; no firm D call. CDR3 length: 17 residues. Germline values: CDR1 SGHTA, CDR2 FQGTGA. V was clipped by 5 bases and J by 2 bases, with 18 bases between them. In DNA, the CDR3 is TGTGCCAGCAGCCCCGTAGGGCCACTCCAAAACACCGGGGAGCTGTTTTTT. As protein: CASSPVGPLQNTGELFF.

This clonotype was picked up a small number of times. The J gene is TRBJ1-1, the V gene TRBV7-9; tentatively, D is TRBD1 (5 bases). Germline V gene sequence: CDR1 SEHNR, CDR2 FQNEAQ (reference sequence). This CDR3 has 16 residues. V was clipped by 2 bases and J by 4 bases, with 17 bases between them. In DNA, the CDR3 is TGTGCCAGCAGCTTAAGGGCCAGGGCAGAGGGCACTGAAGCTTTCTTT. As protein: CASSLRARAEGTEAFF.

The table lists this clonotype with a few counts. V is TRBV6-5 and J is TRBJ1-2, with D possibly being TRBD1 (6 bases). V lost 6 bases and J lost 1, with 18 bases in between. This CDR3 has 16 amino acids. The germline V gene encodes CDR1 MNHEY and CDR2 SVGAGI. The CDR3 DNA is TGTGCCAGCAGGACTGGAGGGGGTGGACGTAACTATGGCTACACCTTC. Translation gives CASRTGGGGRNYGYTF.

A few counts support this clonotype. The genes are TRBV20-1 and TRBJ1-2; D remains unclear. Germline V gene data show CDR1 as DFQATT and CDR2 as SNEGSKA (reference sequence). With 4 bases removed from V and 8 bases from J, the gap between germline ends came to 17 bases. The CDR3 has 13 residues. For the CDR3, the DNA is TGCAGTGCTACCGACCAGACGGGTTACGGCTACACCTTC. Its protein product is CSATDQTGYGYTF.

V and J are TRBV5-5 and TRBJ1-5; TRBD1 agrees at 7 bases. V gave up 3 bases and J gave up 2 bases; unmatched junction bases: 17. CDR1 is SGHKS and CDR2 is YYEKEE in the germline V gene (reference sequence). The CDR3 has 19 residues. The CDR3 nucleotides read TGTGCCAGCAGCTCCCGTAATCCGACAGGGCTCGGAGGCAATCAGCCCCAGCATTTT. It codes for CASSSRNPTGLGGNQPQHF.